Below, 8 T cell receptor beta chains from the same sample are listed, as sequenced in a study of long-term antiretroviral therapy in people with HIV. They ran version v3.0 of the immunoSEQ assay at survey level. Using immunoSEQ multiplex PCR, the repertoire was profiled, and TCRdb retains in-frame clones only, with some absent. The table includes tens of thousands of clones, around 88% detected once. Sequenced here: unsorted PBMCs, sampled around 4.5 years after starting antiretroviral therapy. These receptors were obtained from a young man with HIV.

V gene TRBV19 combines with J gene TRBJ2-3, with 8 bases fitting TRBD1. V gave up 2 bases and J gave up 6 bases; unmatched junction bases: 7. The CDR3 consists of 15 residues. CDR1 is LNHDA and CDR2 is SQIVND in the germline V gene (reference sequence). DNA for the CDR3: TGTGCCAGTAGTATACTTGGACAGGGAGCGGATACGCAGTATTTT. Encoded protein: CASSILGQGADTQYF.

The chain has TRBV27 and TRBJ1-4, with D maybe TRBD1 (5 bases). CDR1 is MNHEY and CDR2 is SMNVEV in the germline V gene (reference sequence). This CDR3 has 14 amino acids. V gave up 2 bases and J gave up 8 bases, with 12 bases separating them. CDR3 nucleotide sequence: TGTGCCAGCAGTTTAGGGCAGGGAGGGGAAAAACTGTTTTTT. Amino acid sequence: CASSLGQGGEKLFF.

V is TRBV27 and J is TRBJ2-7; D is unclear. V shed 5 bases and J shed 3 bases, with 17 bases lying between them. The CDR3 loop spans 15 amino acids. Germline-derived CDR1 and CDR2 are MNHEY and SMNVEV (reference sequence). CDR3 sequence: CASSETPDVSYEQYF. The CDR3 bases are TGTGCCAGCAGTGAGACCCCGGACGTCAGCTACGAGCAGTACTTC.

The chain uses TRBV6-6 and TRBJ2-3, with D perhaps TRBD2 (5 bases). The CDR3 is made up of 14 amino acids. The V end was cut by 4 bases, the J end by 8 bases, with 16 bases between. Germline V gene lookup returns CDR1 MNHNY and CDR2 SVGAGI (reference sequence). The CDR3 reads CASSSVDSLATQYF. DNA of the CDR3: TGTGCCAGCAGTTCTGTGGACTCGTTAGCTACGCAGTATTTT.

V usage is TRBV6-1 and J usage is TRBJ2-1; D is possibly TRBD1 (5 bases). Trimming took 4 bases from V and 12 from J, leaving 10 bases between them. This CDR3 comprises 11 residues. Germline V gene data show CDR1 as MNHNS and CDR2 as SASEGT. The CDR3 loop reads CASSATAMQFF. As DNA, the CDR3 is TGTGCCAGCAGTGCGACAGCTATGCAGTTCTTC.

This rearrangement joins TRBV29-1 to TRBJ2-3; D ambiguous. The V gene's germline CDR1 is SQVTM and CDR2 ANQGSEA. The V gene lost 4 bases and the J gene lost 4 bases, with 3 bases spanning the gap. This CDR3 spans 10 amino acids. In DNA, the CDR3 is TGCAGCGTTGGGCCAGATACGCAGTATTTT. This gives the protein CSVGPDTQYF.

The V and J genes are TRBV11-2 and TRBJ1-2; D not certain. Trimming left V 5 bases short and J 6 bases short, with 13 bases between. Germline CDR1 reads SGHAT; CDR2 reads FQNNGV. The CDR3 has 13 amino acids. This chain's CDR3 is CASSLQDVNGYTF. DNA of the CDR3: TGTGCCAGCAGCCTCCAAGACGTAAATGGCTACACCTTC.

The rearrangement links TRBV27 to TRBJ2-7; D perhaps matches TRBD1 (6 bases). Trimming pared 6 bases from V and 0 bases from J, leaving 15 bases between. CDR3 length equals 15 residues. Germline CDR1 and CDR2: MNHEY and SMNVEV (reference sequence). The DNA for the CDR3 is TGTGCCAGCAGCGCCACCCCGGACAGCTCCTACGAGCAGTACTTC. Translating it yields CASSATPDSSYEQYF.